One sample yielded the 20 T cell receptor beta chains listed below, sequenced in a study of blood T cell repertoires in COVID-19. Profiling relied on immunoSEQ multiplex PCR, and the TCRdb table lists in-frame clones only, not all of them. This table has fewer than 250,000 clones, about nine tenths appearing once. The sequenced sample consisted of peripheral blood. Receptors were obtained from a woman aged 45-65 years with acute or convalescent COVID-19.

The chain carries TRBV5-8 and TRBJ2-3; 7 nucleotides agree with TRBD2. V lost 4 bases, J lost 2 bases, and 7 bases stayed unmatched. CDR1 SGHTS and CDR2 YDEGEE come from the germline V gene. The CDR3 is 15 residues long. CDR3 loop: CASSRRAGVTDTQYF. CDR3 nucleotides: TGTGCCAGCAGCCGACGGGCGGGGGTCACAGATACGCAGTATTTT.

The chain couples TRBV10-3 to TRBJ1-4; no clear D gene. Germline CDR1 reads ENHRY; CDR2 reads SYGVKD. The ends were cut back, 6 bases at V and 0 bases at J, with 5 bases in the middle. The CDR3 contains 13 residues. The CDR3 DNA reads as TGTGCCATCAGCCCTGCAACTAATGAAAAACTGTTTTTT. The encoded protein is CAISPATNEKLFF.

The chain carries TRBV5-6 and TRBJ1-2, with TRBD1 matching over 12 bases. The V segment lost 5 bases and the J segment 1 base; nucleotides outside the gene matches: 6. The germline gives CDR1 SGHDT, CDR2 YYEEEE. This CDR3 has 16 residues. CDR3 nucleotides: TGTGCCAGCAGAACCCGGGACAGGGGGCTTAACTATGGCTACACCTTC. Its translation is CASRTRDRGLNYGYTF.

The chain couples TRBV18 to TRBJ1-1; unclear D gene. Trimming stripped 3 bases from V and 8 bases from J, with 13 bases between. Germline V CDR1 and CDR2: KGHSH, LQKENI. There are 13 residues in the CDR3. CDR3 nucleotides: TGTGCCAGCTCACCGCCCATAGGGAGGGAAGCTTTCTTT. Translation gives CASSPPIGREAFF.

This chain joins TRBV30 and TRBJ1-6; 9 nucleotides line up with TRBD1. With 4 bases clipped from V and 4 bases from J, the junction kept 8 bases outside the gene matches. The CDR3 covers 16 residues. Germline V gives CDR1 GTSNPN, CDR2 SVGIG (reference sequence). CDR3 nucleotide sequence: TGTGCCTGGACGGGGGGACAGGGCCTTTATAATTCACCCCTCCACTTT. Translation: CAWTGGQGLYNSPLHF.

This rearrangement joins TRBV3-1 (or the pseudogene TRBV3-2) to TRBJ1-1; D may be TRBD1 (5 bases). Germline V gives CDR1 LGHDT, CDR2 YNNKEL (reference sequence). Trimming stripped 5 bases from V and 8 bases from J, with 12 bases between. CDR3 length equals 12 residues. The CDR3: CASSSAGLEAFF. The CDR3 nucleotides read TGTGCCAGCAGCTCCGCGGGGCTCGAAGCTTTCTTT.

The V call is TRBV7-2, the J call TRBJ1-6; TRBD1 matches at 7 bases. In germline, CDR1 is SGHTA, CDR2 FQGNSA. The V and J ends lost 4 bases and 10 bases, in that order; junction bases with no gene match: 10. This CDR3 spans 15 amino acids. CDR3 residues: CASSSGQAPESPLHF. The CDR3 DNA is TGTGCCAGCAGCTCTGGACAGGCGCCGGAATCACCCCTCCACTTT.

The chain couples TRBV29-1 to TRBJ2-5; tentative D call: TRBD2 (6 bases). CDR1 SQVTM and CDR2 ANQGSEA come from the germline V gene. The CDR3 sequence is 16 residues long. V was clipped by 7 bases and J by 1 base, with 22 bases between them. DNA of the CDR3: TGCAGCGCTATGGGGTTTATGGGGGGACCCCAAGAGACCCAGTACTTC. Protein sequence: CSAMGFMGGPQETQYF. The entire variable domain, with the rest obtained from reference TRBV29-1 and TRBJ2-5, is as follows: SAVISQKPSRDICQRGTSLTIQCQVDSQVTMMFWYRQQPGQSLTLIATANQGSEATYESGFVIDKFPISRPNLTFSTLTVSNMSPEDSSIYLCSAMGFMGGPQETQYFGPGTRLLVL.

This chain connects TRBV18 to TRBJ1-4, with TRBD1 identical over 9 bases. CDR3 length: 16 residues. Germline V gene sequence: CDR1 KGHSH, CDR2 LQKENI. V shed 3 bases and J 3 bases; nucleotides not matched to a gene: 5. CDR3 DNA: TGTGCCAGCTCACCGTTTAGGGACAGGGCTAATGAAAAACTGTTTTTT. It yields the protein CASSPFRDRANEKLFF.

This sequence joins TRBV6-2 or TRBV6-3 and TRBJ1-1, with D perhaps matching TRBD1 (5 bases). Deletions cut 5 bases from V and 3 bases from J, with 19 bases between. Looked up from germline, CDR1 is MNHEY and CDR2 is SVGEGT. The CDR3 totals 16 residues. The CDR3 here is CASSHGHARGDTEAFF. The CDR3 DNA reads as TGTGCCAGCAGTCATGGACATGCTCGGGGGGACACTGAAGCTTTCTTT.

The chain couples TRBV6-5 to TRBJ1-5, with 9 nucleotides matching TRBD1. Germline CDR1 is MNHEY and CDR2 is SVGAGI. The CDR3 is made up of 15 amino acids. Germline trimming cut 7 bases from V and 7 bases from J; bases unmatched to any gene: 11. The CDR3 loop is CASNLDRGGPQPQHF. The CDR3 nucleotides are TGTGCCAGCAACCTCGACAGGGGGGGGCCCCAGCCCCAGCATTTT.

This clone was counted a few times. V and J are TRBV5-4 and TRBJ2-5; D is uncertain. The CDR3 extends over 14 amino acids. The V gene lost 7 bases and the J gene lost 8 bases, with 21 bases spanning the gap. The germline gives CDR1 SGHNT, CDR2 YYREEE (reference sequence). Here the CDR3 reads CASSIGLASPTQYF. The CDR3 nucleotides are TGTGCCAGCTCGATTGGGCTCGCGAGTCCCACCCAGTACTTC. The variable domain in full, completed from reference TRBV5-4 and TRBJ2-5, reads ETGVTQSPTHLIKTRGQQVTLRCSSQSGHNTVSWYQQALGQGPQFIFQYYREEENGRGNFPPRFSGLQFPNYSSELNVNALELDDSALYLCASSIGLASPTQYFGPGTRLLVL.

This clone was recorded once. The chain uses TRBV6-5 and TRBJ1-2; TRBD1 matches 7 bases. The CDR3 runs 13 residues. Trimming at V came to 4 bases and at J to 5 bases, leaving 4 bases not matched to a gene. Germline V gene data show CDR1 as MNHEY and CDR2 as SVGAGI. For the CDR3, the DNA is TGTGCCAGCAGTTCCACAGGGGAATATGGCTACACCTTC. This sequence encodes CASSSTGEYGYTF.

This chain uses TRBV6-5 with TRBJ2-7; TRBD1 matches at 8 bases. Per germline, CDR1 MNHEY and CDR2 SVGAGI. J lost 3 bases, V lost 6 bases, and 10 bases had no gene match. The CDR3 runs 15 residues. CDR3 bases: TGTGCCAGCAGACCCCGAGGGACAGGCCTCTACGAGCAGTACTTC. It yields the protein CASRPRGTGLYEQYF.

The genes are TRBV9 and TRBJ2-2; 13 bases line up with TRBD2. CDR3 size: 17 residues. V shed 4 bases and J 1 base; nucleotides not matched to a gene: 4. In germline, CDR1 is SGDLS, CDR2 YYNGEE. The CDR3 region has the DNA TGTGCCAGCAGCACCCGACTAGCGGGGGGGAACACCGGGGAGCTGTTTTTT. It yields the protein CASSTRLAGGNTGELFF.

The rearrangement links TRBV4-3 to TRBJ2-3, with 10 bases aligning to TRBD2. After removal of 0 bases from V and 3 bases from J, the junction contained 6 bases not matched to a gene. This CDR3 comprises 17 residues. CDR1 is LGHNA, CDR2 YSLEER, per germline. This CDR3 is CASSQDISTSGTDTQYF. The DNA for the CDR3 is TGCGCCAGCAGCCAAGATATTTCGACTAGCGGGACAGATACGCAGTATTTT.

This clone has ten or more counts. The J gene is TRBJ2-1, the V gene TRBV7-8; no definite D call. V lost 1 base to trimming and J lost 1 base, with 8 bases between them. This CDR3 comprises 15 residues. The germline V gene encodes CDR1 SGHVS and CDR2 FQNEAQ. Here the CDR3 reads CASSLGLLSYNEQFF. The DNA for the CDR3 is TGTGCCAGCAGCTTAGGTCTATTATCCTACAATGAGCAGTTCTTC.

The V call is TRBV18, the J call TRBJ2-2; TRBD2 might be the D (6 bases). This CDR3 comprises 15 residues. The germline V and J ends were trimmed by 1 base and 6 bases, with 12 bases remaining between them. Germline V gene data show CDR1 as KGHSH and CDR2 as LQKENI. In DNA form, the CDR3 reads TGTGCCAGCTCACCACTAGGAGGGCCAGCCGGGGAGCTGTTTTTT. Amino acids: CASSPLGGPAGELFF.

A few counts support this clone. This chain links TRBV7-6 with TRBJ2-2, with TRBD2 matching over 11 bases. This CDR3 has 19 residues. CDR1 is SGHVS, CDR2 FNYEAQ, per germline. V lost 5 bases to trimming and J lost 0 bases; unmatched junction nucleotides: 11. The DNA for the CDR3 is TGTGCCAGCAGCCCCTCTAGCGGGGGGCCGGGGACGAACACCGGGGAGCTGTTTTTT. It encodes CASSPSSGGPGTNTGELFF.

CDR3 loop: CATLRSTGNEQFF. DNA for the CDR3: TGTGCCACCCTACGGAGTACAGGTAATGAGCAGTTCTTC. The rearrangement joins TRBV19 to TRBJ2-1; the D gene is possibly TRBD1 (5 bases). The V and J ends lost 10 bases and 7 bases respectively, with 17 bases between them. This CDR3 is built from 13 residues. The germline V gene encodes CDR1 LNHDA and CDR2 SQIVND (reference sequence).